Listed below are T cell receptor beta chains from one sample, sequenced in a study of monozygotic twins with inflammatory bowel disease. TCRdb reprocessed the 5' RACE reads and reports one entry per CDR3 protein, with no DNA. The repertoire table contains roughly 140,000 distinct CDR3 sequences. Sequencing was performed on blood. Every receptor here comes from a human donor with ulcerative colitis or Crohn's disease, or a healthy co-twin of an affected twin (not recorded which). Each CDR3 is given with its conserved first and last residue. Fields, in order: J gene, V gene, CDR3 protein.

J gene: TRBJ2-6; V gene: TRBV5-1; CDR3 protein: CASSQGFSGANVLTF
J gene: TRBJ2-7; V gene: TRBV7-2; CDR3 protein: CASSHTRDRAYEQYF
J gene: TRBJ2-7; V gene: TRBV5-4; CDR3 protein: CASSLGDLYEQYF
J gene: TRBJ1-1; V gene: TRBV12-3/TRBV12-4; CDR3 protein: CASSPAGGRSSRTEAFF
J gene: TRBJ1-2; V gene: TRBV7-8; CDR3 protein: CASSSLGAGYTF
J gene: TRBJ2-7; V gene: TRBV7-2; CDR3 protein: CASSKTGYEQYF
J gene: TRBJ2-5; V gene: TRBV3-1; CDR3 protein: CASSQDARTETQYF
J gene: TRBJ1-1; V gene: TRBV20-1; CDR3 protein: CSAPVMGTEAFF
J gene: TRBJ1-2; V gene: TRBV7-8; CDR3 protein: CASSSRDRATPNYGYTF
J gene: TRBJ1-1; V gene: TRBV18; CDR3 protein: CASSIDRTNTEAFF
J gene: TRBJ2-7; V gene: TRBV7-2; CDR3 protein: CASSLRKGQSYEQYF
J gene: TRBJ1-1; V gene: TRBV29-1; CDR3 protein: CSVEEQEETEAFF
J gene: TRBJ2-7; V gene: TRBV12-3/TRBV12-4; CDR3 protein: CASSLRDREYYEQYF
J gene: TRBJ2-3; V gene: TRBV7-3; CDR3 protein: CASSLRRAGYSTDTQYF
J gene: TRBJ2-1; V gene: TRBV19; CDR3 protein: CASSMSRVDEQFF
J gene: TRBJ1-2; V gene: TRBV5-4; CDR3 protein: CASNRGGENGYTF
J gene: TRBJ1-1; V gene: TRBV11-2; CDR3 protein: CASSPWDQAENTEAFF
J gene: TRBJ2-5; V gene: TRBV10-3; CDR3 protein: CAISEQGQAQSETQYF
J gene: TRBJ2-7; V gene: TRBV7-2; CDR3 protein: CASSLRQTHEQYF
J gene: TRBJ2-1; V gene: TRBV20-1; CDR3 protein: CSARDPVTSGNYNEQFF
J gene: TRBJ2-1; V gene: TRBV7-2; CDR3 protein: CASSPPSSYNEQFF
J gene: TRBJ1-1; V gene: TRBV7-2; CDR3 protein: CASSLPDWTGFEAFF
J gene: TRBJ2-2; V gene: TRBV7-3; CDR3 protein: CASSKMTGKMGGELFF
J gene: TRBJ2-7; V gene: TRBV20-1; CDR3 protein: CSAPTGGSYEQYF
J gene: TRBJ2-1; V gene: TRBV20-1; CDR3 protein: CSAITSGGASSYNEQFF
J gene: TRBJ1-1; V gene: TRBV13; CDR3 protein: CASSRVGENFEAFF
J gene: TRBJ2-1; V gene: TRBV20-1; CDR3 protein: CSARDPVRDEQFF
J gene: TRBJ2-2; V gene: TRBV5-1; CDR3 protein: CAGSWRTGSNTGELFF
J gene: TRBJ1-1; V gene: TRBV7-2; CDR3 protein: CASSLQQNTEAFF
J gene: TRBJ1-1; V gene: TRBV5-5; CDR3 protein: CASSLALRRDRGRGAFF
J gene: TRBJ1-5; V gene: TRBV5-1; CDR3 protein: CASSPGQGSISNQPQHF
J gene: TRBJ1-1; V gene: TRBV6-2/TRBV6-3; CDR3 protein: CARETRMNTEAFF
J gene: TRBJ1-2; V gene: TRBV7-2; CDR3 protein: CASSADRVWGYTF
J gene: TRBJ2-7; V gene: TRBV5-1; CDR3 protein: CASSFPDRAHEQYF
J gene: TRBJ2-7; V gene: TRBV5-1; CDR3 protein: CASSARPGQRSYEQYF
J gene: TRBJ1-5; V gene: TRBV7-9; CDR3 protein: CASSLEGGKNQPQHF
J gene: TRBJ2-5; V gene: TRBV5-5; CDR3 protein: CASRWLLGQGTQYF
J gene: TRBJ1-2; V gene: TRBV6-1; CDR3 protein: CAGSELPGGSRGGYTF
J gene: TRBJ2-7; V gene: TRBV5-1; CDR3 protein: CASSSTGTSTFYEQYF
J gene: TRBJ1-2; V gene: TRBV6-1; CDR3 protein: CASSGGGGPYGYTF
J gene: TRBJ1-1; V gene: TRBV4-1; CDR3 protein: CASSLLGTGGADTEAFF
J gene: TRBJ1-2; V gene: TRBV6-5; CDR3 protein: CASSYRAGGTFANGYTF
J gene: TRBJ2-7; V gene: TRBV5-1; CDR3 protein: CASSLGTGGVEQYF
J gene: TRBJ2-7; V gene: TRBV6-2/TRBV6-3; CDR3 protein: CASRRLPGTGLTYEQYF
J gene: TRBJ1-2; V gene: TRBV29-1; CDR3 protein: CSVETDTVGGYTF
J gene: TRBJ2-7; V gene: TRBV20-1; CDR3 protein: CSARNLGRSSYEQYF
J gene: TRBJ2-1; V gene: TRBV5-1; CDR3 protein: CASSRLIDNEQFF
J gene: TRBJ1-6; V gene: TRBV20-1; CDR3 protein: CSARDRSAAATLHF
J gene: TRBJ2-7; V gene: TRBV27; CDR3 protein: CVSSERSGRAYEQYF
J gene: TRBJ1-6; V gene: TRBV6-5; CDR3 protein: CASSYSVHTYNSPLHF
J gene: TRBJ2-4; V gene: TRBV7-2; CDR3 protein: CASSSDKGAKNIQYF
J gene: TRBJ2-3; V gene: TRBV18; CDR3 protein: CASSLQRTDTQYF
J gene: TRBJ2-2; V gene: TRBV27; CDR3 protein: CATRGGRVRSNTGELFF
J gene: TRBJ2-5; V gene: TRBV11-2; CDR3 protein: CASSLVPGLVIETQYF